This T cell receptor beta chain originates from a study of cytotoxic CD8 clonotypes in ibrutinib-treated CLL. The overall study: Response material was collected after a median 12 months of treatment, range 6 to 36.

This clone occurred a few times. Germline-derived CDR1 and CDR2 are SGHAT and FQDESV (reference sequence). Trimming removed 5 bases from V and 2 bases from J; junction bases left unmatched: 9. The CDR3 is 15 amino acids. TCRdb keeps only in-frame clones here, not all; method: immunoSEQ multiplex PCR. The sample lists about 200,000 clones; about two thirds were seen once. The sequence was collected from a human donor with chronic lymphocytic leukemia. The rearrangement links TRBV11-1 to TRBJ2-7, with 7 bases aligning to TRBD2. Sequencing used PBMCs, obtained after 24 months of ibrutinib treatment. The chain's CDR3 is CASSPGLVSPYEQYF. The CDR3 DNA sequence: TGTGCCAGCAGCCCCGGACTAGTTTCACCCTACGAGCAGTACTTC.